This is a list of T cell receptor beta chains from one sample in a study of T cells in Graves' hyperthyroidism and ophthalmopathy. TCRdb called the multiplex PCR reads again in MiXCR, with one record for every CDR3 protein. Here the sample spans 550,000 to 600,000 distinct CDR3 sequences, 46% being singletons. The source material was peripheral blood or thyroid tissue (not recorded which). These receptors were taken from an adult woman with Graves' disease, either hyperthyroidism or ophthalmopathy (not recorded which). CDR3s include the opening cysteine and the closing phenylalanine or tryptophan. The D gene is left open where the match is weak. Size values are once, few and many counts, or a class for expanded clones, and some rows have none.

J gene,V gene,CDR3 length,D gene,clone size,CDR3 DNA,CDR3 protein
TRBJ1-1,TRBV10-3,13,-,many,TGTGCCATCAGTCAGACAGTTAACACTGAAGCTTTCTTT,CAISQTVNTEAFF
TRBJ2-2,TRBV10-3,13,-,-,TGTGCCATCAGTGAGTCTAAAACAGGGGAGCTGTTTTTT,CAISESKTGELFF
TRBJ1-1,TRBV20-1,15,-,-,TGCAGTGCTAGAAGTAAGCAGGCAGGATCCACTGAAGCTTTCTTT,CSARSKQAGSTEAFF
TRBJ1-1,TRBV18,12,-,-,TGTGCCAGCTCACCACCGCTCAGGATTGCTTTCTTT,CASSPPLRIAFF
TRBJ1-4,TRBV2,17,-,-,TGTGCCAGCAGCCCGAAAAAGGGGACGGCAACTAATGAAAAACTGTTTTTT,CASSPKKGTATNEKLFF
TRBJ2-7,TRBV5-5,16,TRBD2,-,TGTGCCAGCAGCTTAGGGGAGGGACTAGCGGGAAACGAGCAGTACTTC,CASSLGEGLAGNEQYF
TRBJ2-1,TRBV5-1,14,TRBD2,once,TGCGCCAGCAACGAACCGGGACTAGCGGGAGGCACGGTCTTC,CASNEPGLAGGTVF
TRBJ2-1,TRBV7-8,12,-,-,TGTGCCAGCAGTCTAGTAACCGTTGAACAGTTCTTC,CASSLVTVEQFF
TRBJ1-4,TRBV27,15,-,-,TGTGCCAGCACCCTTCGGGGGGCAACTAATGAAAAACTGTTTTTT,CASTLRGATNEKLFF
TRBJ2-5,TRBV5-1,14,-,-,TGCGCCAGCAGCTGGGGTGGGGGCCCAGAGACCCAGTACTTC,CASSWGGGPETQYF
TRBJ2-5,TRBV28,16,TRBD1,-,TGTGCCAGCAGCCATAGGACGAGGGGGCCCCAAGAGACCCAGTACTTC,CASSHRTRGPQETQYF
TRBJ2-5,TRBV11-1,14,TRBD2,-,TGTGCCAGCAGTCAACTAGCGGTACAAGAGACCCAGTACTTC,CASSQLAVQETQYF
TRBJ1-2,TRBV7-3,14,TRBD1,once,TGTGCCAGCAGCAGGGGGACAGGGTGGTATGGCTACACCTTC,CASSRGTGWYGYTF
TRBJ2-7,TRBV29-1,13,TRBD1,-,TGCAGCGTCCCGGGACAGCGATCCTACGAGCAGTACTTC,CSVPGQRSYEQYF
TRBJ1-2,TRBV7-8,14,-,-,TGTGCCAGCAGTTCCAAACAAGGAGTTAGCGGCTACACCTTC,CASSSKQGVSGYTF
TRBJ1-3,TRBV7-9,11,-,many,TGTGTCCAAGGGGCTGGAAACACCATATATTTT,CVQGAGNTIYF
TRBJ1-1,TRBV20-1,15,TRBD1,-,TGCAGTGCTAGAGCGGACAGGGGGCCGAGTCTTGAAGCTTTCTTT,CSARADRGPSLEAFF
TRBJ2-5,TRBV20-1,13,TRBD2,many,TGCAGTGCTAGTGCTAGCGGGAGAGAGACCCAGTACTTC,CSASASGRETQYF
TRBJ1-1,TRBV6-4,14,TRBD1,many,TGTGCCAGCAGCAATACAGGGGAGTTCGCTGAAGCTTTCTTT,CASSNTGEFAEAFF
TRBJ2-6,TRBV2,11,TRBD2,few,TGTGCCAGCAGTAGGGACTACACTGAAGCTTTC,CASSRDYTEAF
TRBJ2-6,TRBV7-9,15,-,-,TGTGCCAGTAGTACAACAGGCCCTGGGGCCAACGTCCTGACTTTC,CASSTTGPGANVLTF
TRBJ1-1,TRBV7-2,13,TRBD1,-,TGTGCCAGCACCTTTAGCGGGACAGCCGAAGCTTTCTTT,CASTFSGTAEAFF
TRBJ1-5,TRBV5-5,16,TRBD1,-,TGTGCCAGCAGCTTGGCCGCGGGACAGGGACAAGAGACCCAGCATTTT,CASSLAAGQGQETQHF
TRBJ2-2,TRBV20-1,15,-,-,TGCAGTGCTAGCCGTAGGACTATGGGCACCGGGGAGCTGTTTTTT,CSASRRTMGTGELFF
TRBJ2-5,TRBV6-2/TRBV6-3,16,-,-,TGTGCCAGCAGTTACGTTGTTAGCGGTTCCCGGGAGACCCAGTACTTC,CASSYVVSGSRETQYF
TRBJ1-1,TRBV10-3,13,TRBD1,few,TGTGCCATAAACAGGGGGAAGGACACTGAAGCTTTCTTT,CAINRGKDTEAFF
TRBJ2-6,TRBV4-3,15,-,-,TGCGCCAGCAGCTCCCCCCGCTCTGGGGCCAACGTCCTGACTTTC,CASSSPRSGANVLTF
TRBJ2-7,TRBV28,14,-,many,TGTGCCAGCAGTTTGGGGGGTTTGTCCTACGAGCAGTACTTC,CASSLGGLSYEQYF
TRBJ1-1,TRBV7-9,15,-,many,TGTGCCAGCAGCGATTACAGGGAGTGGATCACTGAAGCTTTCTTT,CASSDYREWITEAFF
TRBJ1-2,TRBV27,13,TRBD1,many,TGTGCCAGCAGTAGGGACAGTCACTATGGCTACACCTTC,CASSRDSHYGYTF
TRBJ1-1,TRBV10-3,14,-,few,TGTGCCATCAGTGGAGGTTCAGCGAACACTGAAGCTTTCTTT,CAISGGSANTEAFF
TRBJ2-5,TRBV7-7,15,TRBD2,-,TGTGCCAGCAGTTCTAGCGGGGGGGCACAAGAGACCCAGTACTTC,CASSSSGGAQETQYF
TRBJ2-7,TRBV5-1,17,-,many,TGCGCCAGCTCTCCGGTCGGGGGGCTAGCGTTCTCCTACGAGCAGTACTTC,CASSPVGGLAFSYEQYF
TRBJ2-7,TRBV7-9,22,TRBD1,many,TGTGCCAGCAGCTTAGCCTCCGGAATCAGGACAGGGGGTACCTTCAGCTCCTACGAGCAGTACTTC,CASSLASGIRTGGTFSSYEQYF
TRBJ1-5,TRBV2,13,-,-,TGTGCCAGCAAGTTGGACAGCAATCAGCCCCAGCATTTT,CASKLDSNQPQHF
TRBJ2-2,TRBV5-6,16,-,-,TGTGCCAGCAGTTTTCTTGGGACGATGAGCACCGGGGAGCTGTTTTTT,CASSFLGTMSTGELFF
TRBJ1-4,TRBV20-1,12,-,-,TGCAGGACTGGGACGGCGGGTGAAAAACTGTTTTTT,CRTGTAGEKLFF
TRBJ2-3,TRBV6-1,14,-,-,TGTGCCAGCAGTAGACAGACTAGCACAGATACGCAGTATTTT,CASSRQTSTDTQYF
TRBJ2-5,TRBV20-1,20,TRBD2,many,TGCAGTGCCCCGCCTTTTAAGGCTCGACCGGGACTAGGAATTCAAGAGACCCAGTACTTC,CSAPPFKARPGLGIQETQYF
TRBJ2-7,TRBV2,11,-,many,TGTGCCAGCAAGGTTTCCTACGAGCAGTACTTC,CASKVSYEQYF
TRBJ1-6,TRBV2,14,TRBD1,-,TGTGCCAGCCACCGGGACAGGGCAGATTCACCCCTCCACTTT,CASHRDRADSPLHF
TRBJ1-4,TRBV2,13,-,-,TGTGCCAGGTCAGCAGCAACTAATGAAAAACTGTTTTTT,CARSAATNEKLFF